Sequencing of this TCR beta chain was carried out in a study of CD8+ T cells in alopecia areata. Germline values: CDR1 SQVTM, CDR2 ANQGSEA. CDR3 length: 14 amino acids. V was trimmed by 7 bases and J by 1 base, leaving 15 bases between them. Sequencing used cDNA as its template, made by extracting RNA and reverse transcribing it. The assay was immunoSEQ multiplex PCR, and TCRdb's table has in-frame clones only and misses some. The sample contains 100,000 to 150,000 clones, around 50% of which appear only once. The sequencing input was NKG2D-low CD8+ T cells sorted from blood. This clonotype was obtained from a human donor with alopecia areata. V usage is TRBV29-1 and J usage is TRBJ2-3; D is unresolved. The CDR3 protein is CSGAGFSGTDTQYF. CDR3 nucleotide sequence: TGCAGCGGTGCCGGGTTCTCAGGCACAGATACGCAGTATTTT.